The 25 T cell receptor beta chains below were found in one sample sequenced in a study of molecular identifiers for immune sequencing clone quantification (dated by TCRdb to about 2018). Library generation was performed with PCR. TCRdb records NextSeq 500 as the sequencer. The public reads were quality trimmed at Q25 with fastp and then assembled into clones with MiXCR by TCRdb, keeping productive beta chains. Rows with a matching CDR3 protein are joined into one entry that keeps the most common DNA and genes. The table for this sample lists about 97,000 distinct CDR3 sequences; 24% of them were counted only once. The ten biggest clones cover 0.85% to 0.95% of the sample. Sample: naive CD8+ T cells from blood, with Jurkat cell RNA spiked in. Reading the label with the study, this specimen's cell subset or site is: FACS-sorted CD8+CD4-CCR7+CD45RA+ naive T cells. These receptor sequences come from a human donor in good health. Some libraries in this study had Jurkat cell RNA spiked in.

The sample holds a few counts of this clonotype. CDR3 protein: CASSQSFSGEVSYEQYF. The CDR3 nucleotides read TGTGCCAGCAGCCAGTCCTTTAGCGGGGAAGTCTCCTACGAGCAGTACTTC. The genes are TRBV3-1 and TRBJ2-7, with TRBD2 matching 8 bases. This CDR3 is 17 amino acids long. Trimming removed 3 bases from V and 0 bases from J; junction bases left unmatched: 10. Germline CDR1 and CDR2: LGHDT and YNNKEL (reference sequence).

J is TRBJ2-7 and V is TRBV29-1, with TRBD1 identical over 8 bases. The CDR3 runs 12 residues. CDR1 and CDR2 from the germline V gene are SQVTM and ANQGSEA. V lost 7 bases and J lost 5; bases outside the gene matches: 7. Here the CDR3 DNA reads TGCAGCGCTCCGGACAGGGCCCACGAGCAGTACTTC. It translates to CSAPDRAHEQYF.

This clonotype was found many times. CDR3 in DNA: TGTGCCTGGAGTGTAGTACGGAACACCGGGGAGCTGTTTTTT. This codes for CAWSVVRNTGELFF. The chain joins TRBV30 to TRBJ2-2; no firm D call. In germline, CDR1 is GTSNPN, CDR2 SVGIG (reference sequence). This CDR3 is built from 14 residues. V lost 0 bases, J lost 1 base, and 6 bases lay in between. The complete variable domain, with remaining parts taken from reference TRBV30 and TRBJ2-2, reads SQTIHQWPATLVQPVGSPLSLECTVEGTSNPNLYWYRQAAGRGLQLLFYSVGIGQISSEVPQNLSASRPQDRQFILSSKKLLLSDSGFYLCAWSVVRNTGELFFGEGSRLTVL.

The J gene is TRBJ2-5, the V gene TRBV12-3 or TRBV12-4; no clear D. The V end lost 6 bases, the J end lost 1 base, and 12 bases lay between the germline ends. The CDR3 contains 14 residues. CDR3 sequence reads: CASSSNNGQETQYF. The CDR3, as DNA: TGTGCCAGCAGCTCAAACAACGGCCAAGAGACCCAGTACTTC.

This clonotype was counted at least ten times. The chain links TRBV13 to TRBJ1-1; D call uncertain. This CDR3 comprises 13 residues. CDR1 is PRHDT and CDR2 is FYEKMQ in the germline V gene (reference sequence). V lost 3 bases and J lost 3, with 8 bases in between. DNA of the CDR3: TGTGCCAGCAGCTTCTCGGCAGACACTGAAGCTTTCTTT. Amino acids: CASSFSADTEAFF. Drawing the rest from reference TRBV13 and TRBJ1-1, the complete variable domain is AAGVIQSPRHLIKEKRETATLKCYPIPRHDTVYWYQQGPGQDPQFLISFYEKMQSDKGSIPDRFSAQQFSDYHSELNMSSLELGDSALYFCASSFSADTEAFFGQGTRLTVV.

Only a few counts were recorded for this clonotype. The V and J genes are TRBV7-8 and TRBJ2-3, with 10 bases lining up with TRBD2. The V and J ends lost 9 bases and 2 bases, in that order; junction bases with no gene match: 8. The CDR3 spans 15 residues. Germline-derived CDR1 and CDR2 are SGHVS and FQNEAQ. The CDR3 here is CASEPLAGDTDTQYF. The DNA of the CDR3 is TGTGCCAGTGAACCTCTAGCGGGGGACACAGATACGCAGTATTTT.

Worth noting for this clonotype: A much larger clone lies a single base off, so this may be a read error. This chain links TRBV4-1 with TRBJ2-7, with 9 bases aligning to TRBD2. CDR1 MGHRA and CDR2 YSYEKL come from the germline V gene. J lost 6 bases, V lost 2 bases, and 11 bases had no gene match. The CDR3 spans 16 residues. This CDR3 reads CASSQLLFGGGGEQYF. The CDR3 DNA sequence: TGCGCCAGCAGCCAACTTCTTTTTGGCGGGGGGGGCGAGCAGTACTTC.

Points on this clonotype: This CDR3 fails to terminate in the conserved phenylalanine or tryptophan, so it likely reflects a read error. The chain employs TRBV7-6 and TRBJ2-1; D is possibly TRBD2 (6 bases). CDR3 length: 15 residues. Germline CDR1 and CDR2: SGHVS and FNYEAQ. V lost 4 bases, J lost 8 bases, and 18 bases lay in between. CDR3 sequence reads: CASSSARGPSDEQFL. The CDR3 DNA is TGTGCCAGCAGCTCAGCGCGGGGACCTAGTGATGAGCAGTTCCTC.

In this sample, this clonotype turned up many times. This chain connects TRBV12-3 or TRBV12-4 to TRBJ1-1, with D tentatively TRBD1 (6 bases). This CDR3 is built from 15 residues. V lost 1 base and J 2 bases, leaving 11 bases between the germline ends. The CDR3 coding sequence is TGTGCCAGCAGTTTAGTCGGCAGGGGTAACACTGAAGCTTTCTTT. This codes for CASSLVGRGNTEAFF.

A remark on this clonotype: This may come from a read error, since a much larger clone is one base off. V usage is TRBV19 and J usage is TRBJ2-5; TRBD1 aligns across 7 bases. Germline CDR1 is LNHDA and CDR2 is SQIVND (reference sequence). This CDR3 is 16 amino acids long. V shed 5 bases and J 1 base; nucleotides not matched to a gene: 10. The CDR3 spells CASSPRQGGIQETQYF. Written as DNA, the CDR3 is TGTGCCAGTAGTCCACGACAGGGCGGAATCCAAGAGACCCAGTACTTC. The whole variable domain, filled in from reference TRBV19 and TRBJ2-5, reads DGGITQSPKYLFRKEGQNVTLSCEQNLNHDAMYWYRQDPGQGLRLIYYSQIVNDFQKGDIAEGYSVSREKKESFPLTVTSAQKNPTAFYLCASSPRQGGIQETQYFGPGTRLLVL.

In this sample, this clonotype turned up a few times. The chain joins TRBV7-6 to TRBJ1-1, with D unresolved. This CDR3 has 14 amino acids. V was pared by 5 bases and J by 1 base, with 11 bases between. Germline CDR1 reads SGHVS; CDR2 reads FNYEAQ. The DNA for the CDR3 is TGTGCCAGCAGCCTACTGACACAGAACACTGAAGCTTTCTTT. This sequence encodes CASSLLTQNTEAFF.

This clonotype showed up many times. This chain uses TRBV5-1 with TRBJ2-7, with a possible D match to TRBD1 (6 bases). The CDR3 contains 15 residues. Per germline, CDR1 SGHRS and CDR2 YFSETQ. Between the trimmed V and J ends, which lost 2 bases and 0 bases, there was a span of 12 bases. This CDR3 reads CASSFTGLSSYEQYF. CDR3 coding DNA: TGCGCCAGCAGCTTCACAGGGTTGAGCTCCTACGAGCAGTACTTC.

There are many counts of this clonotype. This sequence joins TRBV7-9 and TRBJ2-2; D gene ambiguous. The CDR3 has 12 amino acids. Germline V gives CDR1 SEHNR, CDR2 FQNEAQ (reference sequence). The V end was cut by 5 bases, the J end by 7 bases, with 8 bases between. This CDR3 is CASSPPSGELFF. CDR3 nucleotides: TGTGCCAGCAGCCCTCCTAGCGGGGAGCTGTTTTTT.

The sample holds many counts of this clonotype. The chain links TRBV7-9 to TRBJ1-4, with D tentatively TRBD1 (5 bases). The V gene's germline CDR1 is SEHNR and CDR2 FQNEAQ (reference sequence). The CDR3 has 12 amino acids. Trimming took off 5 bases at V and 8 bases at J, with 9 bases between the two ends. For the CDR3, the DNA is TGTGCCAGCAGCGGTCAGGGAGAAAAACTGTTTTTT. Amino acid sequence: CASSGQGEKLFF. Supplemented by reference TRBV7-9 and TRBJ1-4, the full variable domain reads DTGVSQNPRHKITKRGQNVTFRCDPISEHNRLYWYRQTLGQGPEFLTYFQNEAQLEKSRLLSDRFSAERPKGSFSTLEIQRTEQGDSAMYLCASSGQGEKLFFGSGTQLSVL.

This clonotype was counted many times. The chain links TRBV19 to TRBJ2-7; 14 bases map to TRBD2. This CDR3 has 15 residues. Per germline, CDR1 LNHDA and CDR2 SQIVND (reference sequence). J gave up 6 bases and V 5 bases, and 6 bases lay outside the gene matches. CDR3 DNA: TGTGCCAGTAGTCCATGGACTAGCGGGGGGTTCGAGCAGTACTTC. It encodes CASSPWTSGGFEQYF. Using reference TRBV19 and TRBJ2-7 for the parts outside the CDR3, the full variable domain is DGGITQSPKYLFRKEGQNVTLSCEQNLNHDAMYWYRQDPGQGLRLIYYSQIVNDFQKGDIAEGYSVSREKKESFPLTVTSAQKNPTAFYLCASSPWTSGGFEQYFGPGTRLTVT.

This clonotype occurred many times. The chain has TRBV30 and TRBJ1-2; weak D call: TRBD1 (5 bases). The V gene lost 2 bases and the J gene lost 1 base, with 11 bases spanning the gap. Germline assignment: CDR1 GTSNPN and CDR2 SVGIG (reference sequence). The CDR3 sequence is 14 residues long. Here the CDR3 reads CAWSFDSLNYGYTF. The CDR3 region has the DNA TGTGCCTGGAGTTTTGACAGCCTTAACTATGGCTACACCTTC.

This clonotype showed up many times. The chain carries TRBV5-5 and TRBJ1-1; the match to TRBD1 covers 7 bases. The CDR3 covers 14 residues. V was pared by 4 bases and J by 8 bases, with 11 bases of the junction left unmatched. Germline CDR1 is SGHKS and CDR2 is YYEKEE (reference sequence). The chain's CDR3 is CASSLRDSLLEAFF. CDR3 in DNA: TGTGCCAGCAGCCTCCGGGACAGCCTCTTAGAAGCTTTCTTT.

This clonotype showed up many times. The chain combines TRBV7-9 with TRBJ2-3; 8 bases fit TRBD2. The length of the CDR3 is 13 residues. CDR1 and CDR2 from the germline V gene are SEHNR and FQNEAQ (reference sequence). The J segment lost 11 bases and the V segment lost 1 base, leaving 5 bases of the junction unmatched. CDR3 DNA sequence: TGTGCCAGCAGCTTAGGGGGCCTAGCGGGGCAGTATTTT. It is translated as CASSLGGLAGQYF.

At least ten counts were recorded for this clonotype. This chain joins TRBV5-6 and TRBJ1-1; 8 bases agree with TRBD1. V gave up 4 bases and J gave up 13 bases; unmatched junction bases: 12. CDR3 length: 13 amino acids. Germline V gene data show CDR1 as SGHDT and CDR2 as YYEEEE. CDR3 DNA: TGTGCCAGCAGCCAAAACCCGACAGGGGTTGTTTTCTTT. It codes for CASSQNPTGVVFF.

This clonotype was observed many times. The chain is built from TRBV13 and TRBJ1-3; no reliable D call. V lost 3 bases, J lost 1 base, and 7 bases lay in between. The germline V gene has CDR1 PRHDT and CDR2 FYEKMQ (reference sequence). The CDR3 sequence is 14 residues long. Here the CDR3 reads CASSFTESGNTIYF. In nucleotides, the CDR3 is TGTGCCAGCAGCTTTACAGAATCTGGAAACACCATATATTTT.

This clonotype was seen repeatedly, ten times or more. The chain uses TRBV6-5 and TRBJ2-3; D might be TRBD2 (6 bases). CDR1 MNHEY and CDR2 SVGAGI come from the germline V gene. The length of the CDR3 is 17 residues. Deletions cut 6 bases from V and 2 bases from J, with 21 bases between. CDR3 region: CASSRVGSSGYTDTQYF. The CDR3 nucleotides are TGTGCCAGCAGCCGCGTCGGGAGTAGCGGTTACACAGATACGCAGTATTTT.

About this clonotype: A much larger clone differs from this one at a single base, so this may be a read error. The chain combines TRBV12-3 or TRBV12-4 with TRBJ1-1, with TRBD1 matching over 8 bases. CDR3 length: 14 residues. CDR3 DNA sequence: TGTGCCAGCAGTTCGGACAGGGTGGCCACTGGAGCTTTCTTT. Its protein is CASSSDRVATGAFF.

This rearrangement joins TRBV12-3 or TRBV12-4 to TRBJ1-5; 11 bases are shared with TRBD1. V lost 5 bases and J lost 3; bases outside the gene matches: 6. The length of the CDR3 is 16 residues. The CDR3 loop is CASSPDGQGANQPQHF. The CDR3 DNA is TGTGCCAGCAGTCCGGATGGACAGGGGGCCAATCAGCCCCAGCATTTT.

At least ten counts were recorded for this clonotype. V usage is TRBV7-9 and J usage is TRBJ2-3, with 12 bases matching TRBD2. Unmatched junction bases numbered 4, after V lost 3 bases and J lost 3 bases. Germline CDR1 is SEHNR and CDR2 is FQNEAQ (reference sequence). The CDR3 is 16 amino acids. The CDR3 loop is CASSFTTSGGTDTQYF. DNA for the CDR3: TGTGCCAGCAGCTTCACGACTAGCGGGGGTACAGATACGCAGTATTTT.

On this clonotype: It may be a read error: a sequence one base away is much more abundant. The chain is built from TRBV19 and TRBJ2-3; perhaps TRBD2 as D (6 bases). Germline CDR1 and CDR2: LNHDA and SQIVND (reference sequence). This CDR3 comprises 15 residues. CDR3 protein: CASSNTRGGTDMQYF. DNA of the CDR3: TGTGCAAGTAGTAATACAAGGGGAGGCACAGATATGCAGTATTTT.